This T cell receptor (beta chain) is drawn from a study of blood T cells in healthy people across ages. Study background: Per two T cells, about one barcoded beta molecule was captured through template switching. Study results and limitations: What prevented conclusive comparison of naive and antigen-experienced cells was that PBMCs were unsorted. Age brought a roughly linear fall in TCR beta diversity measured per million T cells.

The germline CDR1 and CDR2 sequences are MNHEY and SVGEGT. V lost 0 bases, J lost 4 bases, and 7 bases lay in between. This CDR3 has 14 amino acids. With a J-beta primer mix and a sample-barcoded 5' primer, a second PCR ran roughly 7 to 11 cycles. TCRdb used MiXCR to reprocess the 5' RACE reads, holding one entry per CDR3 protein. The sample includes 920,000 or so distinct CDR3 sequences, under 55% of them seen just once. Only a few counts were recorded for this clonotype. Its antigen is not identified. The TCR sequence derives from a woman aged 55-69 years in good health. Sequenced material: blood. This sequence joins TRBV6-2 or TRBV6-3 and TRBJ2-1; D call uncertain. The CDR3 reads CASSYSSPYNEQFF. As DNA, the CDR3 is TGTGCCAGCAGTTACTCGTCCCCGTACAATGAGCAGTTCTTC.